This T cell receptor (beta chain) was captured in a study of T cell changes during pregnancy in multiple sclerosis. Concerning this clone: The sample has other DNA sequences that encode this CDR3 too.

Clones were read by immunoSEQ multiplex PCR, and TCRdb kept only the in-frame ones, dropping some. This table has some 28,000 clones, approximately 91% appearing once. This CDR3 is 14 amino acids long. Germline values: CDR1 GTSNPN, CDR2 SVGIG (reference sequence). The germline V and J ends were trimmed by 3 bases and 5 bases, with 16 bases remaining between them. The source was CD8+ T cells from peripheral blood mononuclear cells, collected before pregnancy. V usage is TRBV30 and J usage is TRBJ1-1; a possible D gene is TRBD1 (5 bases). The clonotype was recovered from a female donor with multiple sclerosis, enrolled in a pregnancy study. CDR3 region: CAWSPQGIWTEAFF. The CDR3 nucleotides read TGTGCCTGGAGCCCTCAGGGAATATGGACTGAAGCTTTCTTT. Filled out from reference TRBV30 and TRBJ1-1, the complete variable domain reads SQTIHQWPATLVQPVGSPLSLECTVEGTSNPNLYWYRQAAGRGLQLLFYSVGIGQISSEVPQNLSASRPQDRQFILSSKKLLLSDSGFYLCAWSPQGIWTEAFFGQGTRLTVV.